These 22 T cell receptor beta chains were sequenced from one sample in a study of shared clonotypes between healthy human individuals. The protocol was immunoSEQ multiplex PCR, while the TCRdb copy is restricted to in-frame clones and leaves out a portion. The data hold about 1 million clones, with about 84% observed a single time. Sequencing was done on a sample of memory CD4+ T cells from PBMCs. Documented subset: CD45RA-negative fraction. The receptors come from a man in his late teens or twenties in good health. Some clones in this sample may be carry-over from other donors' samples.

This clone has just a few counts. V gene TRBV11-1 combines with J gene TRBJ2-7; D call uncertain. The CDR3 length is 14 residues. Trimming removed 0 bases at V and 6 bases at J, with 12 bases between. Germline loops: CDR1 SGHAT, CDR2 FQDESV (reference sequence). CDR3 amino acids: CASSLAIGRSEQYF. CDR3 nucleotide sequence: TGTGCCAGCAGCTTAGCCATTGGCAGAAGCGAGCAGTACTTC.

This chain connects TRBV14 to TRBJ1-1, with a weak D call TRBD1 (5 bases). CDR1 and CDR2 (germline): SGHDN, FVKESK. The CDR3 has 11 residues. Trimming stripped 6 bases from V and 3 bases from J, with 5 bases between. CDR3 coding DNA: TGTGCCAGCAGACAGGACACTGAAGCTTTCTTT. Amino acids: CASRQDTEAFF.

The CDR3 region is CASSRGHNTGELFF. In nucleotides, the CDR3 is TGTGCCAGCAGCCGTGGACACAACACCGGGGAGCTGTTTTTT. J is TRBJ2-2 and V is TRBV6-5; a possible D gene is TRBD1 (5 bases). CDR1 and CDR2 from the germline V gene are MNHEY and SVGAGI. This CDR3 contains 14 residues. V was cut by 6 bases and J by 2 bases, with 10 bases left in between.

The chain combines TRBV7-3 with TRBJ2-5; tentative D call: TRBD1 (6 bases). V was shortened by 6 bases and J by 3 bases, with 11 bases between the two germline ends. Germline V gene data show CDR1 as SGHTA and CDR2 as FQGTGA. The CDR3 is 13 amino acids. The CDR3 nucleotides read TGTGCCAGCAGTACCAACAGGGAAGAGACCCAGTACTTC. This codes for CASSTNREETQYF.

The genes are TRBV20-1 and TRBJ2-5; no reliable D call. Germline CDR1 is DFQATT and CDR2 is SNEGSKA (reference sequence). This CDR3 spans 11 amino acids. Trimming pared 6 bases from V and 5 bases from J, leaving 10 bases between. For the CDR3, the DNA is TGCAGTGCCTGGTGGTCGGAGACCCAGTACTTC. This translates into CSAWWSETQYF.

The gene calls are TRBV2 and TRBJ2-1, with D uncertain. The CDR3 length is 14 residues. Trimming pared 3 bases from V and 2 bases from J, leaving 8 bases between. Germline CDR1 SNHLY, CDR2 FYNNEI. The CDR3 spells CASSDQAAYNEQFF. CDR3 DNA: TGTGCCAGCAGTGATCAGGCGGCCTACAATGAGCAGTTCTTC.

V gene TRBV15 combines with J gene TRBJ2-3; 8 bases line up with TRBD2. CDR1 is LNHNV and CDR2 is YYDKDF in the germline V gene (reference sequence). The V segment lost 0 bases and the J segment 5 bases; nucleotides outside the gene matches: 10. The CDR3 loop spans 17 amino acids. Written as DNA, the CDR3 is TGTGCCACCAGCAGAGATCTGGCGGGAGGCAGGGGAGATACGCAGTATTTT. Encoded protein: CATSRDLAGGRGDTQYF.

There are a few counts of this clone. In DNA, the CDR3 is TGTGCCAGCAGCTTATCCGACAGGGGGCTTGGCTACACCTTC. It yields the protein CASSLSDRGLGYTF. The rearrangement joins TRBV7-9 to TRBJ1-2, with 10 bases fitting TRBD1. CDR1 SEHNR and CDR2 FQNEAQ come from the germline V gene (reference sequence). The CDR3 sequence is 14 residues long. The V gene end was trimmed by 2 bases and the J gene end by 7 bases; junction bases not matched to a gene: 4.

The chain is built from TRBV5-6 and TRBJ2-5, with D perhaps TRBD1 (5 bases). V lost 6 bases and J lost 1, with 13 bases in between. The CDR3 extends over 14 amino acids. Germline loops: CDR1 SGHDT, CDR2 YYEEEE. CDR3 in DNA: TGTGCCAGCACCTGGGGCGAAGCCCAAGAGACCCAGTACTTC. Translated: CASTWGEAQETQYF.

The CDR3: CASSRRSTGDSGNTIYF. DNA of the CDR3: TGTGCCAGCAGTCGTAGGAGTACAGGGGACTCTGGAAACACCATATATTTT. The chain employs TRBV27 and TRBJ1-3; 7 bases line up with TRBD1. Germline CDR1 is MNHEY and CDR2 is SMNVEV (reference sequence). This CDR3 is 17 amino acids long. Trimming at V came to 5 bases and at J to 0 bases, leaving 10 bases not matched to a gene.

This clone was seen a single time. V usage is TRBV6-1 and J usage is TRBJ2-1, with 8 nucleotides matching TRBD1. The germline V gene has CDR1 MNHNS and CDR2 SASEGT. Trimming at V came to 2 bases and at J to 4 bases, leaving 7 bases not matched to a gene. The CDR3 is 16 amino acids. CDR3 DNA sequence: TGTGCCAGCAGTGAACAGGGGGCGGTGGGTTACAATGAGCAGTTCTTC. Translating it yields CASSEQGAVGYNEQFF.

The rearrangement uses TRBV19 and TRBJ1-5; 10 bases line up with TRBD1. The CDR3 runs 15 residues. V dropped 5 bases and J dropped 5; count of bases not matched to a gene: 6. The germline V gene has CDR1 LNHDA and CDR2 SQIVND (reference sequence). The CDR3 here is CASSVDRGLDQPQHF. CDR3 coding DNA: TGTGCCAGTAGTGTCGACAGGGGGCTCGATCAGCCCCAGCATTTT. Complete variable domain (other parts from reference TRBV19 and TRBJ1-5): DGGITQSPKYLFRKEGQNVTLSCEQNLNHDAMYWYRQDPGQGLRLIYYSQIVNDFQKGDIAEGYSVSREKKESFPLTVTSAQKNPTAFYLCASSVDRGLDQPQHFGDGTRLSIL.

The J gene is TRBJ2-3, the V gene TRBV27, with D perhaps TRBD1 or TRBD2 (6 bases each). CDR1 and CDR2 from the germline V gene are MNHEY and SMNVEV (reference sequence). CDR3 length: 18 residues. Trimming took off 10 bases at V and 0 bases at J, with 26 bases between the two ends. The chain's CDR3 is CANLKGGGPNSSTDTQYF. The DNA for the CDR3 is TGTGCCAACCTGAAGGGGGGCGGGCCTAACTCTAGCACAGATACGCAGTATTTT.

The rearrangement links TRBV4-2 to TRBJ2-7; TRBD2 matches 12 bases. V trimming: 4 bases; J trimming: 6 bases; junction bases outside the gene matches: 13. The length of the CDR3 is 17 residues. The germline gives CDR1 LGHNA, CDR2 YNFKEQ. Written as DNA, the CDR3 is TGTGCCAGCAGCCTACCCACAGCTAGCGGGAGGGCGGGCGAGCAGTACTTC. Amino acids: CASSLPTASGRAGEQYF.

The V call is TRBV11-3, the J call TRBJ1-4; 7 nucleotides align to TRBD1. Per germline, CDR1 SGHNT and CDR2 YENEEA. The V segment lost 7 bases and the J segment 0 bases; nucleotides outside the gene matches: 8. There are 16 residues in the CDR3. The CDR3 sequence is CASTYQGVTTNEKLFF. Here the CDR3 DNA reads TGTGCCAGCACCTATCAGGGGGTAACAACTAATGAAAAACTGTTTTTT.

The chain has TRBV5-1 and TRBJ2-7, with D perhaps TRBD1 (6 bases). Per germline, CDR1 SGHRS and CDR2 YFSETQ. V was cut by 4 bases and J by 0 bases, with 20 bases left in between. This CDR3 has 17 residues. CDR3 sequence (DNA): TGCGCCAGCAGCACTCAAACCGGAATAGGGGGCTCCTACGAGCAGTACTTC. Its translation is CASSTQTGIGGSYEQYF.

The CDR3 loop is CASSLRTSGRAHTGELFF. The CDR3 coding sequence is TGCGCCAGCAGCCTGAGGACTAGCGGGAGGGCCCACACCGGGGAGCTGTTTTTT. The chain combines TRBV5-1 with TRBJ2-2; TRBD2 matches 15 bases. Trimming removed 4 bases from V and 3 bases from J; junction bases left unmatched: 7. This CDR3 contains 18 residues. Germline assignment: CDR1 SGHRS and CDR2 YFSETQ.

J is TRBJ1-4 and V is TRBV4-3; D is uncertain. Between the trimmed V and J ends, which lost 1 base and 7 bases, there was a span of 19 bases. This CDR3 region has 17 residues. In germline, CDR1 is LGHNA, CDR2 YSLEER. The CDR3 DNA reads TGCGCCAGCAGCCAAGGAAGTGGGATACGTACGGCTGAAAAACTGTTTTTT. This encodes CASSQGSGIRTAEKLFF.

The chain uses TRBV7-6 and TRBJ1-3, with TRBD1 matching over 7 bases. The CDR3 length is 14 residues. Germline V gene lookup returns CDR1 SGHVS and CDR2 FNYEAQ. V lost 6 bases and J lost 2; bases outside the gene matches: 4. CDR3 sequence reads: CASSDRAAGNTIYF. The CDR3 region has the DNA TGTGCCAGCAGTGACAGGGCTGCTGGAAACACCATATATTTT.

V is TRBV15 and J is TRBJ2-1; 7 bases match TRBD2. This CDR3 has 15 residues. J gave up 6 bases and V 6 bases, and 11 bases lay outside the gene matches. CDR1 and CDR2 from the germline V gene are LNHNV and YYDKDF (reference sequence). Written as DNA, the CDR3 is TGTGCCACCAGGTTTGGGCGGGAGAGGGCCAATGAGCAGTTCTTC. It codes for CATRFGRERANEQFF. Filled out from reference TRBV15 and TRBJ2-1, the complete variable domain reads DAMVIQNPRYQVTQFGKPVTLSCSQTLNHNVMYWYQQKSSQAPKLLFHYYDKDFNNEADTPDNFQSRRPNTSFCFLDIRSPGLGDTAMYLCATRFGRERANEQFFGPGTRLTVL.

V and J are TRBV28 and TRBJ1-5, with D tentatively TRBD1 (6 bases). Germline-derived CDR1 and CDR2 are MDHEN and SYDVKM. CDR3 length equals 15 residues. The V gene lost 7 bases and the J gene lost 5 bases, with 18 bases spanning the gap. CDR3 bases: TGTGCCAGCAATTTGGGGGGGCGGATCGATCAGCCCCAGCATTTT. Translation gives CASNLGGRIDQPQHF.

The chain employs TRBV13 and TRBJ1-3; D is unclear. The CDR3 sequence is 13 residues long. Trimming took 9 bases from V and 3 from J, leaving 12 bases between them. CDR1 is PRHDT, CDR2 FYEKMQ, per germline (reference sequence). The CDR3 region has the DNA TGTGCCAGTATCAGTAGAAGTGGAAACACCATATATTTT. Protein sequence: CASISRSGNTIYF.